This entry features one TCR beta chain sequence. In germline, CDR1 is LGHNT, CDR2 FRNRAP. V shed 2 bases, J shed 3 bases, and the junction held 6 bases outside the gene matches. This CDR3 has 16 residues. This sample stems from a study of T cell changes during pregnancy in multiple sclerosis. The protocol was immunoSEQ multiplex PCR, while the TCRdb copy is restricted to in-frame clones and leaves out a portion. The sample holds tens of thousands of clones; 80% to 95% are singletons and the top ten take roughly 1.9%. This sequence originates from a female donor with multiple sclerosis, enrolled in a pregnancy study. This chain uses TRBV12-5 with TRBJ2-2; 7 bases agree with TRBD1. Sequenced here: peripheral blood, sampled in the second trimester of pregnancy. DNA for the CDR3: TGTGCTAGTGGTTTGTCAGGACAGGCTTACACCGGGGAGCTGTTTTTT. Residues: CASGLSGQAYTGELFF.